The 26 T cell receptor beta chains reported below all come from one sample, sequenced in a study of blood T cell repertoires in COVID-19. TCRdb keeps only in-frame clones here, not all; method: immunoSEQ multiplex PCR. The sample consists of roughly 150,000 clones, 85% to 90% of them appearing once. Sequenced sample: peripheral blood. The origin of the receptors is a woman at least 80 years old with COVID-19, enrolled during active disease.

This chain links TRBV7-2 with TRBJ2-1; D is undetermined. The ends were cut back, 3 bases at V and 5 bases at J, with 8 bases in the middle. The CDR3 totals 13 residues. The germline CDR1 and CDR2 sequences are SGHTA and FQGNSA. The chain's CDR3 is CASSFLFDNEQFF. CDR3 bases: TGTGCCAGCAGCTTTTTATTCGACAATGAGCAGTTCTTC.

The chain recombines TRBV15 with TRBJ2-6; 8 bases are shared with TRBD1. The CDR3 runs 17 residues. The V segment lost 9 bases and the J segment 1 base; nucleotides outside the gene matches: 11. Germline V CDR1 and CDR2: LNHNV, YYDKDF (reference sequence). CDR3 amino acids: CATIRTGTLSGANVLTF. CDR3 DNA: TGTGCCACGATTAGGACAGGGACATTGTCTGGGGCCAACGTCCTGACTTTC. The full variable domain, its missing parts supplied by reference TRBV15 and TRBJ2-6, is DAMVIQNPRYQVTQFGKPVTLSCSQTLNHNVMYWYQQKSSQAPKLLFHYYDKDFNNEADTPDNFQSRRPNTSFCFLDIRSPGLGDTAMYLCATIRTGTLSGANVLTFGAGSRLTVL.

This chain uses TRBV6-5 with TRBJ1-3; 10 nucleotides agree with TRBD1. The germline CDR1 and CDR2 sequences are MNHEY and SVGAGI. The CDR3 is 15 residues long. V was pared by 6 bases and J by 8 bases, with 10 bases of the junction left unmatched. CDR3: CASRPGTGDWDTIYF. CDR3 in DNA: TGTGCCAGCAGACCCGGGACAGGGGATTGGGACACCATATATTTT.

The genes are TRBV6-5 and TRBJ2-7; D is possibly TRBD2 (5 bases). V lost 4 bases and J lost 3, with 13 bases in between. Germline lookup yields CDR1 MNHEY and CDR2 SVGAGI. The length of the CDR3 is 14 residues. The CDR3 DNA reads TGTGCCAGCAGTTCCGGGATGGTGGGCTACGAGCAGTACTTC. The encoded protein is CASSSGMVGYEQYF.

The chain couples TRBV9 to TRBJ2-1; weak D call: TRBD2 (6 bases). The CDR3 is made up of 14 amino acids. Germline V gene data show CDR1 as SGDLS and CDR2 as YYNGEE. The V end was cut by 3 bases, the J end by 8 bases, with 15 bases between. In DNA, the CDR3 is TGTGCCAGCAGCGCCCGGGACTCCCCTCATGAGCAGTTCTTC. Translation: CASSARDSPHEQFF.

The chain couples TRBV19 to TRBJ2-1; weak D call: TRBD2 (5 bases). The V end was cut by 7 bases, the J end by 4 bases, with 11 bases between. Germline loops: CDR1 LNHDA, CDR2 SQIVND (reference sequence). The CDR3 covers 13 residues. The CDR3 sequence is CASTGLIYNEQFF. CDR3 DNA sequence: TGTGCCAGTACCGGACTTATTTACAATGAGCAGTTCTTC. Complete variable domain (other parts from reference TRBV19 and TRBJ2-1): DGGITQSPKYLFRKEGQNVTLSCEQNLNHDAMYWYRQDPGQGLRLIYYSQIVNDFQKGDIAEGYSVSREKKESFPLTVTSAQKNPTAFYLCASTGLIYNEQFFGPGTRLTVL.

Only one count was recorded for this clone. J is TRBJ2-2 and V is TRBV5-1; TRBD1 matches 10 bases. V shed 0 bases, J shed 7 bases, and the junction held 3 bases outside the gene matches. The CDR3 covers 15 residues. The germline CDR1 and CDR2 sequences are SGHRS and YFSETQ. CDR3: CASSLGQGAIGELFF. For the CDR3, the DNA is TGCGCCAGCAGCTTGGGACAGGGGGCGATCGGGGAGCTGTTTTTT.

The count of this clone is one. This chain uses TRBV20-1 with TRBJ2-5; 7 bases are shared with TRBD2. CDR1 is DFQATT, CDR2 SNEGSKA, per germline (reference sequence). Trimming removed 3 bases from V and 1 base from J; junction bases left unmatched: 8. The CDR3 runs to 15 residues. The CDR3 nucleotides are TGCAGTGCTAGTGTCTGGGGGGGTCGCCAAGAGACCCAGTACTTC. It specifies CSASVWGGRQETQYF.

This chain connects TRBV19 to TRBJ2-3; perhaps TRBD2 as D (6 bases). With 2 bases removed from V and 0 bases from J, the gap between germline ends came to 9 bases. CDR1 is LNHDA and CDR2 is SQIVND in the germline V gene (reference sequence). This CDR3 has 15 residues. Here the CDR3 reads CASSILASSTDTQYF. CDR3 coding DNA: TGTGCCAGTAGTATACTAGCGTCTAGCACAGATACGCAGTATTTT. Combining the CDR3 with reference TRBV19 and TRBJ2-3 gives the whole variable domain DGGITQSPKYLFRKEGQNVTLSCEQNLNHDAMYWYRQDPGQGLRLIYYSQIVNDFQKGDIAEGYSVSREKKESFPLTVTSAQKNPTAFYLCASSILASSTDTQYFGPGTRLTVL.

The J gene is TRBJ1-3, the V gene TRBV9; unclear D gene. The CDR3 has 15 amino acids. V was shortened by 3 bases and J by 0 bases, with 10 bases between the two germline ends. Germline V gives CDR1 SGDLS, CDR2 YYNGEE. DNA of the CDR3: TGTGCCAGCAGCGCGCTCGTCGGCTCTGGAAACACCATATATTTT. This codes for CASSALVGSGNTIYF.

This clone was observed a handful of times. The V gene is TRBV7-8, the J gene TRBJ2-7; 9 nucleotides match TRBD2. Per the germline V gene, CDR1 is SGHVS and CDR2 is FQNEAQ. There are 15 residues in the CDR3. The junction had 7 bases not matched to a gene; V was cut back by 1 base and J by 6 bases. CDR3 nucleotides: TGTGCCAGCAGCTTAGAGGCGGGAGGGCCCAGCGAGCAGTACTTC. It translates to CASSLEAGGPSEQYF.

The chain employs TRBV6-1 and TRBJ2-7, with 8 bases matching TRBD2. The CDR3 contains 13 residues. Germline V gives CDR1 MNHNS, CDR2 SASEGT. After removal of 4 bases from V and 3 bases from J, the junction contained 2 bases not matched to a gene. CDR3 in amino acids: CASSGGGNYEQYF. CDR3 DNA sequence: TGTGCCAGCAGTGGCGGGGGGAACTACGAGCAGTACTTC.

This sequence joins TRBV6-5 and TRBJ1-6; a possible D gene is TRBD1 (6 bases). Germline V CDR1 and CDR2: MNHEY, SVGAGI. Trimming cost V 6 bases and J 7 bases, with 16 bases left between them. There are 15 residues in the CDR3. CDR3 coding DNA: TGTGCCAGCAGCGCCGAGGGGGGGTACAATTCACCCCTCCACTTT. Translating gives CASSAEGGYNSPLHF.

This sequence joins TRBV4-1 and TRBJ1-2; 7 bases fit TRBD1. The CDR3 runs 17 residues. The germline gives CDR1 MGHRA, CDR2 YSYEKL. V lost 1 base, J lost 4 bases, and 12 bases stayed unmatched. CDR3 DNA: TGCGCCAGCAGCCAAGGGACAGGTCCCGCATTTTCCTATGGCTACACCTTC. Amino acid sequence: CASSQGTGPAFSYGYTF.

The rearrangement uses TRBV15 and TRBJ2-1, with 13 bases identical to TRBD2. Germline V gene lookup returns CDR1 LNHNV and CDR2 YYDKDF (reference sequence). V lost 5 bases and J lost 9; bases outside the gene matches: 4. The CDR3 length is 14 residues. Here the CDR3 DNA reads TGTGCCACCAGCTTCCGACTAGCGGGAGGTGAGCAGTTCTTC. Amino acids: CATSFRLAGGEQFF.

V and J are TRBV4-1 and TRBJ2-7, with D tentatively TRBD1 (5 bases). The V gene's germline CDR1 is MGHRA and CDR2 YSYEKL. Trimming pared 4 bases from V and 8 bases from J, leaving 12 bases between. CDR3 length: 12 amino acids. CDR3 amino acids: CASSPGHLQQYF. CDR3 in DNA: TGCGCCAGCAGCCCCGGACATCTCCAGCAGTACTTC.

The chain employs TRBV7-2 and TRBJ2-1, with TRBD2 identical over 7 bases. The CDR3 is 16 amino acids. The junction had 12 bases not matched to a gene; V was cut back by 7 bases and J by 3 bases. The germline V gene encodes CDR1 SGHTA and CDR2 FQGNSA. CDR3: CASTYGGSGYYNEQFF. The CDR3 bases are TGTGCCAGCACCTACGGGGGGAGCGGTTACTACAATGAGCAGTTCTTC.

This clone has only a few counts. The chain is built from TRBV6-6 and TRBJ1-5; 10 bases line up with TRBD1. Germline loops: CDR1 MNHNY, CDR2 SVGAGI (reference sequence). Germline trimming cut 7 bases from V and 2 bases from J; bases unmatched to any gene: 5. The CDR3 length is 15 residues. The CDR3 DNA reads as TGTGCCAGCACGGGACAGGGGAGTCGCAATCAGCCCCAGCATTTT. It codes for CASTGQGSRNQPQHF.

The rearrangement links TRBV5-6 to TRBJ2-7, with D tentatively TRBD1 (6 bases). Deletions cut 2 bases from V and 3 bases from J, with 21 bases between. The germline V gene encodes CDR1 SGHDT and CDR2 YYEEEE. CDR3 size: 17 residues. CDR3 region: CASSLTYREPTIYEQYF. CDR3 bases: TGTGCCAGCAGCTTAACCTACAGGGAGCCCACAATCTACGAGCAGTACTTC.

The chain joins TRBV6-2 or TRBV6-3 to TRBJ2-7, with D tentatively TRBD1 (5 bases). From germline, CDR1 is MNHEY and CDR2 SVGEGT. The V end was cut by 6 bases, the J end by 4 bases, with 16 bases between. This CDR3 has 14 residues. The chain's CDR3 is CASSKGPARYEQYF. DNA of the CDR3: TGTGCCAGCAGCAAGGGGCCAGCCCGATACGAGCAGTACTTC.

This sequence joins TRBV6-5 and TRBJ1-3; 10 bases line up with TRBD1. Germline V gene sequence: CDR1 MNHEY, CDR2 SVGAGI. V trimming: 5 bases; J trimming: 2 bases; junction bases outside the gene matches: 3. The CDR3 contains 15 residues. Here the CDR3 reads CASSHGQGAGNTIYF. In DNA, the CDR3 is TGTGCCAGCAGTCACGGACAGGGGGCTGGAAACACCATATATTTT.

The gene calls are TRBV9 and TRBJ2-1, with 8 bases matching TRBD2. This CDR3 is built from 11 residues. The germline CDR1 and CDR2 sequences are SGDLS and YYNGEE. With 5 bases clipped from V and 16 bases from J, the junction kept 8 bases outside the gene matches. The CDR3 nucleotides read TGTGCCAGCAGAAGCGGGAGTGACTCATTCTTC. Translated, it gives CASRSGSDSFF.

The chain combines TRBV12-5 with TRBJ2-1; D is perhaps TRBD2 (7 bases). The V end was cut by 7 bases, the J end by 4 bases, with 14 bases between. This CDR3 contains 14 residues. Germline V lookup: CDR1 LGHNT, CDR2 FRNRAP. CDR3 DNA: TGTGCTAGTGCTTCGGGGGGCATGTACAATGAGCAGTTCTTC. Translation: CASASGGMYNEQFF.

This chain links TRBV20-1 with TRBJ2-1, with D unclear. V was clipped by 3 bases and J by 6 bases, with 12 bases between them. CDR1 DFQATT and CDR2 SNEGSKA come from the germline V gene (reference sequence). The CDR3 spans 13 residues. The CDR3 bases are TGCAGTGCTAGTTTTCGGGTCGGCAATGAGCAGTTCTTC. Amino acids: CSASFRVGNEQFF.

This chain links TRBV5-1 with TRBJ1-6, with D unclear. CDR1 SGHRS and CDR2 YFSETQ come from the germline V gene. CDR3 size: 15 residues. V lost 4 bases, J lost 7 bases, and 15 bases lay in between. This CDR3 reads CASSGDGRPNSPLHF. In DNA form, the CDR3 reads TGCGCCAGCAGCGGTGATGGGAGACCCAATTCACCCCTCCACTTT.

The chain couples TRBV2 to TRBJ1-2; D ambiguous. Trimming shortened V by 1 base and J by 8 bases, and 8 bases separated the two germline ends. Germline V gene sequence: CDR1 SNHLY, CDR2 FYNNEI. This CDR3 region has 12 residues. CDR3 nucleotide sequence: TGTGCCAGCAGTGAAGGAGCGATGGGCTACACCTTC. Protein: CASSEGAMGYTF.